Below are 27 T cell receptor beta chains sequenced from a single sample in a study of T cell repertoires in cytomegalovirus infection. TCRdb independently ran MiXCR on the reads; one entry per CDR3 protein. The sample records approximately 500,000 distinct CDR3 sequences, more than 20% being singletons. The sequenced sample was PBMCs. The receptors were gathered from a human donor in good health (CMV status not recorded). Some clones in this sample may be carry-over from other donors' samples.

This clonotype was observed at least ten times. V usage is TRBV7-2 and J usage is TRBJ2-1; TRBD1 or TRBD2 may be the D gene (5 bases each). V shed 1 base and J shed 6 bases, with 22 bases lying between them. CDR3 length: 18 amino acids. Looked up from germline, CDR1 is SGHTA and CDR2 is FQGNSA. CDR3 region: CASSLGLGTTQILNEQFF. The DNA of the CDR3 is TGTGCCAGCAGCTTAGGACTCGGGACCACACAAATTCTCAATGAGCAGTTCTTC.

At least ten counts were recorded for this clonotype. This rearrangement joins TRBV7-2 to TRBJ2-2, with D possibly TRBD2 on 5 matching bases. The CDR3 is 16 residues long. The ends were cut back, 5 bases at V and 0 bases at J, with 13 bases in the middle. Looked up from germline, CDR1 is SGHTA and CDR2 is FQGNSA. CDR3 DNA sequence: TGTGCCAGCAGCCCTCCCTGGGGAGCGAACACCGGGGAGCTGTTTTTT. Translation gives CASSPPWGANTGELFF.

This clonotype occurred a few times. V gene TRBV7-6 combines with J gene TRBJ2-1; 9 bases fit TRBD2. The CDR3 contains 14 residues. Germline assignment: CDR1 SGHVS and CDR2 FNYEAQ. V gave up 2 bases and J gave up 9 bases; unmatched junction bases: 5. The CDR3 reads CASSLRREGAEQFF. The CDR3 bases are TGTGCCAGCAGCTTACGGCGGGAGGGGGCTGAGCAGTTCTTC.

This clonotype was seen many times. The CDR3 coding sequence is TGTGCCAGCAGCCCGCTAGCGGCTTACGAGCAGTACGTC. This sequence encodes CASSPLAAYEQYV. The chain joins TRBV7-9 to TRBJ2-7; 7 nucleotides match TRBD2. This CDR3 contains 13 residues. CDR1 is SEHNR and CDR2 is FQNEAQ in the germline V gene (reference sequence). The ends lost 5 bases at V and 4 bases at J; junction bases unmatched: 5.

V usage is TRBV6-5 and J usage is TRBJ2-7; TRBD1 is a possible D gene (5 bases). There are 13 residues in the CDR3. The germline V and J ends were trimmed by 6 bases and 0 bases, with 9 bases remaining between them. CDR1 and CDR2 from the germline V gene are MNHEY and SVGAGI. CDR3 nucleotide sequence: TGTGCCAGCAGGCCTCAGGGCTCCTACGAGCAGTACTTC. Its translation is CASRPQGSYEQYF.

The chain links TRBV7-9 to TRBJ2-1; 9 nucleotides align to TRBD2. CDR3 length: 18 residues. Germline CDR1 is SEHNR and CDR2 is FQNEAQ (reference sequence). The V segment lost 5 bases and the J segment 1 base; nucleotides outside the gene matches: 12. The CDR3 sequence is CASSPQREAPLSYNEQFF. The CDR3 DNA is TGTGCCAGCAGCCCCCAGCGGGAGGCCCCATTGTCCTACAATGAGCAGTTCTTC.

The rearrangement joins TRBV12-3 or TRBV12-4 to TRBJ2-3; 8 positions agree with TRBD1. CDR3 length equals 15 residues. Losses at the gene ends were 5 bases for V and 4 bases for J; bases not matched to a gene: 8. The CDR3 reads CASSLSDRGADTQYF. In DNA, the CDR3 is TGTGCCAGCAGTCTCTCCGACAGGGGCGCAGATACGCAGTATTTT.

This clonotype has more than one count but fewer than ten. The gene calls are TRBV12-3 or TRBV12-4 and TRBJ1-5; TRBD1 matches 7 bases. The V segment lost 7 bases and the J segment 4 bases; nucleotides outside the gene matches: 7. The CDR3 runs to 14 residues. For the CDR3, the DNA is TGTGCCAGCACCTACAGGGGACAAAATCAGCCCCAGCATTTT. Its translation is CASTYRGQNQPQHF.

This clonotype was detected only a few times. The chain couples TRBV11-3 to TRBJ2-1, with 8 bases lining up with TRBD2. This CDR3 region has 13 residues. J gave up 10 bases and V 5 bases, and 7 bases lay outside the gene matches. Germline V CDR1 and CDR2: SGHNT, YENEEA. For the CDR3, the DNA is TGTGCCAGCAGCCGGGGGGGTAACAGGGAGCAGTTCTTC. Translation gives CASSRGGNREQFF. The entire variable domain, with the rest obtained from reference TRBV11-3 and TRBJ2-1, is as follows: EAGVVQSPRYKIIEKKQPVAFWCNPISGHNTLYWYLQNLGQGPELLIRYENEEAVDDSQLPKDRFSAERLKGVDSTLKIQPAELGDSAVYLCASSRGGNREQFFGPGTRLTVL.

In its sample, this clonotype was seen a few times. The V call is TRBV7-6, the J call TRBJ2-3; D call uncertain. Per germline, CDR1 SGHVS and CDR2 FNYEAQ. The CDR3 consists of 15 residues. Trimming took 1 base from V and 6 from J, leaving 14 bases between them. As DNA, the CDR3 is TGTGCCAGCAGCTTAGGTGGTGGCCCGAGGGATACGCAGTATTTT. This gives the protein CASSLGGGPRDTQYF.

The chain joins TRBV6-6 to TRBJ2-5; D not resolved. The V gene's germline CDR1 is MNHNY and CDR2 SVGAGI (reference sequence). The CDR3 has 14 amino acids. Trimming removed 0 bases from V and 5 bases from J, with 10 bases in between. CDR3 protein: CASSYSTLGETQYF. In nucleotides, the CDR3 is TGTGCCAGCAGTTACTCGACATTGGGGGAGACCCAGTACTTC.

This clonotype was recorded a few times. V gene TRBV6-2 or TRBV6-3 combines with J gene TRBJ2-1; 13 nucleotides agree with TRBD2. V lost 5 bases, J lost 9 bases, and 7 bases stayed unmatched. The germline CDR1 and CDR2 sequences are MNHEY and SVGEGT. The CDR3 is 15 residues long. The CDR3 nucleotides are TGTGCCAGCAGTACCGGGACTAGCGGGAAAGGTGAGCAGTTCTTC. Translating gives CASSTGTSGKGEQFF.

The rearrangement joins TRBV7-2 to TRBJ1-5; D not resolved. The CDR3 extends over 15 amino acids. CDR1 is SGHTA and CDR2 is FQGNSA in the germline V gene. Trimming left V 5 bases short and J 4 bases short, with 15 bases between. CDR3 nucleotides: TGTGCCAGCAGCCCTGACCGGGGAGGGAATCAGCCCCAGCATTTT. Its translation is CASSPDRGGNQPQHF.

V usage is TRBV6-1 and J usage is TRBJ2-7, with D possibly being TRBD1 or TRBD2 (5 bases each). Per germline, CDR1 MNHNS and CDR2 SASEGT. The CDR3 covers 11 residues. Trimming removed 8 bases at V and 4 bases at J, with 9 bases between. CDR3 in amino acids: CASGGWYEQYV. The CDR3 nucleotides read TGTGCCAGCGGGGGATGGTACGAGCAGTACGTC.

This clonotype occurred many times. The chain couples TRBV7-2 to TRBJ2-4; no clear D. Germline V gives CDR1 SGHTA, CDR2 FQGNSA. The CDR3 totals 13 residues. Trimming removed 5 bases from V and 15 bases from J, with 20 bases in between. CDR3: CASSPAGPSGLYF. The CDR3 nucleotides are TGTGCCAGCAGCCCAGCCGGACCGTCGGGTCTGTACTTC.

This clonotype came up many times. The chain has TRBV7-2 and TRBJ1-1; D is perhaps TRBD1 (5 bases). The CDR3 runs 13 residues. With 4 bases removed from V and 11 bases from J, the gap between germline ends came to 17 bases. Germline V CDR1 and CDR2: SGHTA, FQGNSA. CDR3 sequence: CASSSRWGREAFF. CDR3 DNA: TGTGCCAGCAGCTCGCGTTGGGGCCGGGAGGCTTTCTTT.

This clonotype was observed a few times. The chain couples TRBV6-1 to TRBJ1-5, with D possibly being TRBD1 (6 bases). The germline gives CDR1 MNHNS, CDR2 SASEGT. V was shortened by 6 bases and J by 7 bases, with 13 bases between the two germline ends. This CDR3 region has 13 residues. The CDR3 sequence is CASSQGHGQPQHF. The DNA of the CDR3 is TGTGCCAGCAGCCAGGGGCACGGACAGCCCCAGCATTTT.

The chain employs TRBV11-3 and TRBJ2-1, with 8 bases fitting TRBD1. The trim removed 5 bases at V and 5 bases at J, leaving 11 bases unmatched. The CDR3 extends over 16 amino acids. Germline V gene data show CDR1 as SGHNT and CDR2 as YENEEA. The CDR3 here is CASSPRGQVINNEQFF. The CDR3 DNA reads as TGTGCCAGCAGCCCAAGGGGACAGGTGATTAACAATGAGCAGTTCTTC.

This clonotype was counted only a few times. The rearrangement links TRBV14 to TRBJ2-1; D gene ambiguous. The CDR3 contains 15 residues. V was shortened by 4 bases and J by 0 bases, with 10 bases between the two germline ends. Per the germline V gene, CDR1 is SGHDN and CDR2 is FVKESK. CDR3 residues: CASSLVMNSYNEQFF. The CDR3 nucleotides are TGTGCCAGCAGCCTCGTCATGAACTCCTACAATGAGCAGTTCTTC.

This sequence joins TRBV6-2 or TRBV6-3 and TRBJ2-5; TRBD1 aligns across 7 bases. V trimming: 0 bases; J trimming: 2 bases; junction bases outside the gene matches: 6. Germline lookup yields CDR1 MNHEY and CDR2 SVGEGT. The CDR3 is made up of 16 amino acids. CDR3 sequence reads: CASSYSQGENQETQYF. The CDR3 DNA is TGTGCCAGCAGTTACTCCCAGGGGGAGAATCAAGAGACCCAGTACTTC.

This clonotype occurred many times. As DNA, the CDR3 is TGTGCCAGTAGTAGAATGGTGGGACAGGGGGCCCGCGAGCAGTACGTC. It yields the protein CASSRMVGQGAREQYV. V and J are TRBV19 and TRBJ2-7; TRBD1 matches 12 bases. The CDR3 consists of 16 residues. From germline, CDR1 is LNHDA and CDR2 SQIVND (reference sequence). Trimming removed 4 bases from V and 6 bases from J; junction bases left unmatched: 10.

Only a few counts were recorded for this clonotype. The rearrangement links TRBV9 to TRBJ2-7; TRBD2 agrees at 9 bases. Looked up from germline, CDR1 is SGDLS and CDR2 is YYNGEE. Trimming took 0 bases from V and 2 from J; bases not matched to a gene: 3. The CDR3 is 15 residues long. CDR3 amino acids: CASSVAPSGAYEQYF. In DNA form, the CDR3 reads TGTGCCAGCAGCGTAGCGCCTAGCGGGGCCTACGAGCAGTACTTC. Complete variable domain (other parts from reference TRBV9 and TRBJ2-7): DSGVTQTPKHLITATGQRVTLRCSPRSGDLSVYWYQQSLDQGLQFLIQYYNGEERAKGNILERFSAQQFPDLHSELNLSSLELGDSALYFCASSVAPSGAYEQYFGPGTRLTVT.

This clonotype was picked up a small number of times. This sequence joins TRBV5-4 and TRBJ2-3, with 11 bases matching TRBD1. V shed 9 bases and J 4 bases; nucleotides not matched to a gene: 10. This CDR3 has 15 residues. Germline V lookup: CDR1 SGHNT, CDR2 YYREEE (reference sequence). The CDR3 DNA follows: TGTGCCACAAGGACAGGGGGCGCGGTCGCAGATACGCAGTATTTT. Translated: CATRTGGAVADTQYF.

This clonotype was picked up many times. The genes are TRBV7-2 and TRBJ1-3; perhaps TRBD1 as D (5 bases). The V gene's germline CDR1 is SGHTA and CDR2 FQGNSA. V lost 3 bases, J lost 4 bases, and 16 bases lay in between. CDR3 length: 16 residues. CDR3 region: CASSFTGTAVGNTIYF. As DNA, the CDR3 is TGTGCCAGCAGCTTCACCGGGACGGCTGTCGGAAACACCATATATTTT.

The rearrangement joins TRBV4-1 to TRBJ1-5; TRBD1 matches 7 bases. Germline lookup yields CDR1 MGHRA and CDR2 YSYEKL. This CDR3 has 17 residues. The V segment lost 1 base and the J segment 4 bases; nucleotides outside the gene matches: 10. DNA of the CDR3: TGCGCCAGCAGCCAAGCTCCGGGGAGGGACAGAAATCAGCCCCAGCATTTT. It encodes CASSQAPGRDRNQPQHF.

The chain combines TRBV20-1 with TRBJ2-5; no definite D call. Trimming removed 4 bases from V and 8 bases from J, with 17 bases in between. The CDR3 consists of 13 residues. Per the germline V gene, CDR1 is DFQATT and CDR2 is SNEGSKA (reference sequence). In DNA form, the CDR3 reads TGCAGTGCTATCCCCGGTCCTTCAGAAACCCAGTACTTC. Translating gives CSAIPGPSETQYF.

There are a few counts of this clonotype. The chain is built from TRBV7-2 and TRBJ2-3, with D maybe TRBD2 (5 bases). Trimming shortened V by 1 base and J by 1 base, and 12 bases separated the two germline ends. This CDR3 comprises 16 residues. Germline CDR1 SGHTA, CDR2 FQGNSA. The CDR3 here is CASSLEPARGTDTQYF. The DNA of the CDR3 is TGTGCCAGCAGCTTAGAACCCGCGAGGGGCACAGATACGCAGTATTTT.